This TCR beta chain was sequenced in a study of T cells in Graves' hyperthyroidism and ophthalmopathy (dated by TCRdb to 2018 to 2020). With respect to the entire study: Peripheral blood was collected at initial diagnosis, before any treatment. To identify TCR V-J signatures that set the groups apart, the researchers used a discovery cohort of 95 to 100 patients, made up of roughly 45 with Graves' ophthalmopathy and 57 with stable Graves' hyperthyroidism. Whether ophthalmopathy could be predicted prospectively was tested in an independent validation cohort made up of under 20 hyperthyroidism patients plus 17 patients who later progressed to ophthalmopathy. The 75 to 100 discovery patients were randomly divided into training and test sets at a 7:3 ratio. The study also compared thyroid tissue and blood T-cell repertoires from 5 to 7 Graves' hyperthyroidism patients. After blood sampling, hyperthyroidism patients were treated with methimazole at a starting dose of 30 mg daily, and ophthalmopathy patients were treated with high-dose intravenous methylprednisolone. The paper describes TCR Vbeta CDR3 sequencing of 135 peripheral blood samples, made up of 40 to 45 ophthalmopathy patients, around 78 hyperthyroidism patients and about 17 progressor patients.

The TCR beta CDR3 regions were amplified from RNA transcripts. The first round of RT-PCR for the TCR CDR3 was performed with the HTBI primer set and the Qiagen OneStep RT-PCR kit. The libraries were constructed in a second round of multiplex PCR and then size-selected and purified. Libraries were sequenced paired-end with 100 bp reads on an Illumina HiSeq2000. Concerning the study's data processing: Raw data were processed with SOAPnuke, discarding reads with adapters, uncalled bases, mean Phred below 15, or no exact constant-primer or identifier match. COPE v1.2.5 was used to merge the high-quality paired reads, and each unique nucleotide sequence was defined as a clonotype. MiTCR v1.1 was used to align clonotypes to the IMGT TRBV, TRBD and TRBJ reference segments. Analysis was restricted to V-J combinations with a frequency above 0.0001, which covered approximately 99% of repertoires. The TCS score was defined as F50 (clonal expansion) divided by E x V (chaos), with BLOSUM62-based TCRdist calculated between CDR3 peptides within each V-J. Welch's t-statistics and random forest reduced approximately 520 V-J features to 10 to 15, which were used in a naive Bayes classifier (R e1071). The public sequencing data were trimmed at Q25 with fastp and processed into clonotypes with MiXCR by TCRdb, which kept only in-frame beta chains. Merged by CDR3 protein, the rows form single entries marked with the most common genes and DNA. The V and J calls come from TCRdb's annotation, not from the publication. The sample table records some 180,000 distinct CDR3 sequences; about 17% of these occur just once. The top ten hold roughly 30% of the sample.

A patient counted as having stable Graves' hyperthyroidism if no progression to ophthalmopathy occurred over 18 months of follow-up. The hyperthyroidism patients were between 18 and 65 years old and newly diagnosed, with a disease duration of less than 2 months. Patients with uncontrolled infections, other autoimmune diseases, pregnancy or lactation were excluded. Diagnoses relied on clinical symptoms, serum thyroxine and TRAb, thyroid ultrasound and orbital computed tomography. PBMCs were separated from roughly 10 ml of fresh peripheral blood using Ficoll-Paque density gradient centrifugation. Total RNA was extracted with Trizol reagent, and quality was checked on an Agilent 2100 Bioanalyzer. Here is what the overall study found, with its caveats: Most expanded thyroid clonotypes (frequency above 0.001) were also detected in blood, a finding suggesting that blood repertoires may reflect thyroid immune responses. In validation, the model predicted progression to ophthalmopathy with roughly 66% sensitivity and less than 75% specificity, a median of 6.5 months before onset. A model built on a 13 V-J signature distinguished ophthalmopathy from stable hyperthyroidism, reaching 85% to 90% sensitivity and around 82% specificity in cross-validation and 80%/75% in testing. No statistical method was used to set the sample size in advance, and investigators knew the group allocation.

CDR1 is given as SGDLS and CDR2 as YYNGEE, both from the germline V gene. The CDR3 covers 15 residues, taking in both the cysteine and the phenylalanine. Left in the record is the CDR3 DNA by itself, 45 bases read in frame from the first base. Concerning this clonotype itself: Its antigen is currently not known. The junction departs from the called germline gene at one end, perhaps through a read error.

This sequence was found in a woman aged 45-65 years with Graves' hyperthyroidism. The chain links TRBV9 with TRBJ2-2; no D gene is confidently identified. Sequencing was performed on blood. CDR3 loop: CVSSARAMNTGELFF. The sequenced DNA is TGTGTCAGCAGCGCCCGGGCCATGAACACCGGGGAGCTGTTTTTT.